This T cell receptor (beta chain) was obtained from a study of shared clonotypes between healthy human individuals. Study information: CD4 naive and CD4 memory each took three plates per donor, while CD8 naive took two and CD8 memory one. Regarding the study as a whole: What rarefaction showed was incomplete sorted-subset sequencing despite large depth.

Only in-frame clones appear in the TCRdb table, and some are missing; sequencing was by immunoSEQ multiplex PCR. The sample carries fewer than 850,000 clones, 90% to 97% recorded once. Terminally differentiated effector memory CD45RA+ cells were left out of the naive CD8 fraction, which was CD45RO-negative and positively selected for CCR7. Remarks on this clone: What it binds is unknown.

V lost 4 bases to trimming and J lost 4 bases, with 18 bases between them. This CDR3 spans 15 amino acids. Germline V lookup: CDR1 SGHDT, CDR2 YYEEEE. Sequencing input: naive CD8+ T cells sorted from blood. The clonotype was recovered from a man aged 25 to 45 in good health. The V and J genes are TRBV5-6 and TRBJ2-7, with D unclear. The CDR3 DNA is TGTGCCAGCAGCCCGTTGGGCGCTTTGGAATACGAGCAGTACTTC. It translates to CASSPLGALEYEQYF.